Here is one T cell receptor beta chain with its context. Original processing notes: Amplification with reference gene primers provided the estimates of nucleated cell counts. TCRdb's table, derived via immunoSEQ multiplex PCR, lists solely in-frame clones and lacks some. D and trimming come from the DNA, and the V and J calls and clone size come from that table. Here the sample spans 180,000 or so clones, 86% being singletons. Germline assignment: CDR1 MNHEY and CDR2 SVGAGI. Trimming removed 6 bases from V and 0 bases from J, with 2 bases in between. CDR3 length equals 12 residues. This sample was included in a study of blood T cell repertoires in COVID-19. Study-level information: The samples span acute and convalescent COVID-19 from the United States, Italy and Spain. T cells, B-cell-depleted T cells, or PBMCs provided the cDNA or gDNA that served as material.

The specimen sequenced was peripheral blood. The chain has TRBV6-5 and TRBJ2-2; no definite D call. The sequence derives from a woman aged 25 to 39 with active or convalescent COVID-19. The CDR3 is CASSANTGELFF. The DNA for the CDR3 is TGTGCCAGCAGCGCGAACACCGGGGAGCTGTTTTTT.